The 2 T cell receptor beta chains reported below all come from one sample, sequenced in a study of blood T cell repertoires in COVID-19. Repertoires were generated with immunoSEQ multiplex PCR, while TCRdb's copy carries only in-frame clones and drops some. The table lists fewer than 250,000 clones, about 88% of them singletons, with less than 3% in the top ten. Specimen: peripheral blood. Receptor source: a woman in her sixties or seventies with acute or convalescent COVID-19.

A single count supports this clone. The V and J genes are TRBV5-1 and TRBJ2-1, with D possibly matching TRBD2 (5 bases). Trimming stripped 2 bases from V and 8 bases from J, with 17 bases between. The CDR3 is 15 residues long. The germline CDR1 and CDR2 sequences are SGHRS and YFSETQ. The CDR3 bases are TGCGCCAGCAGCTTAGTAGCGAAGTTCCAATATGAGCAGTTCTTC. Amino acid sequence: CASSLVAKFQYEQFF.

The chain joins TRBV7-8 to TRBJ2-4; perhaps TRBD2 as D (5 bases). Between the trimmed V and J ends, which lost 0 bases and 8 bases, there was a span of 11 bases. In germline, CDR1 is SGHVS, CDR2 FQNEAQ. The CDR3 contains 14 residues. CDR3 sequence (DNA): TGTGCCAGCAGCTTAGCCGGAGGTTCGGACATTCAGTACTTC. It translates to CASSLAGGSDIQYF. Complete variable domain (other parts from reference TRBV7-8 and TRBJ2-4): GAGVSQSPRYKVAKRGQDVALRCDPISGHVSLFWYQQALGQGPEFLTYFQNEAQLDKSGLPSDRFFAERPEGSVSTLKIQRTQQEDSAVYLCASSLAGGSDIQYFGAGTRLSVL.